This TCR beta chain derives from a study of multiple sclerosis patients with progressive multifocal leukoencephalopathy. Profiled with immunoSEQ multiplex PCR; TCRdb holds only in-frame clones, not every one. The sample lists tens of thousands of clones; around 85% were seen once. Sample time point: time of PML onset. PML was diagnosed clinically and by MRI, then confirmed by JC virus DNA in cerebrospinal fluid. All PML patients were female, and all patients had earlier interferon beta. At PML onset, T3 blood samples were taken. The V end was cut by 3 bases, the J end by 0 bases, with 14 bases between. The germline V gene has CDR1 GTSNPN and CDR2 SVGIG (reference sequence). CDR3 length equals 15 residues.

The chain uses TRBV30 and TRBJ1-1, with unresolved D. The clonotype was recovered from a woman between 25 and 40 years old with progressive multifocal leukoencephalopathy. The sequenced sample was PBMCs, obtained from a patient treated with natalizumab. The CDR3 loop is CAWSSDSRMNTEAFF. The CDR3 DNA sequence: TGTGCCTGGAGCTCTGACTCCCGCATGAACACTGAAGCTTTCTTT.